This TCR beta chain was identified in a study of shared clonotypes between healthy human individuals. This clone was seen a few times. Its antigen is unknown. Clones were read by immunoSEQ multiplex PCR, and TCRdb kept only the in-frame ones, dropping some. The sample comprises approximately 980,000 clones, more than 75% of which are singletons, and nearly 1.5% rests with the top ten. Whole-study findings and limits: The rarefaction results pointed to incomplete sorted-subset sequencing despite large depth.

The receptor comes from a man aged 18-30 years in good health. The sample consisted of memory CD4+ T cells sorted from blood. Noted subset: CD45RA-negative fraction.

In nucleotides, the CDR3 is TGTGCCAGCAGCTTAAACTATGGCTACACCTTC. Translation gives CASSLNYGYTF. The chain is built from TRBV7-9 and TRBJ1-2; D is uncertain. Germline CDR1 is SEHNR and CDR2 is FQNEAQ (reference sequence). V was pared by 2 bases and J by 2 bases, with 0 bases between. The CDR3 has 11 residues.